A selection of T cell receptor beta chains follows, all from one sample in a study of shared clonotypes between healthy human individuals. TCRdb's copy holds only in-frame clones and misses some; the assay was immunoSEQ multiplex PCR. This sample has a few million clones, with around 90% found just once. The sequenced material came from naive CD4+ T cells from PBMCs. Every receptor here comes from a man aged 18-30 years in good health. Some clones in this sample may be carry-over from other donors' samples. Both conserved end residues are part of each CDR3. The D gene is left open where the match is weak. Size values are once, few and many counts, or a class for expanded clones, and some rows have none.

j_call v_call d_call clone_size cdr3_nt cdr3_aa
TRBJ1-2 TRBV6-5 . . TGTGCCAGCAGTTACCGAATGACAGAGCATGGCTACACCTTC CASSYRMTEHGYTF
TRBJ2-7 TRBV29-1 TRBD1 . TGCAGCGTCTCACACAGGGGTGGCTACGAGCAGTACTTC CSVSHRGGYEQYF
TRBJ2-7 TRBV18 TRBD1 . TGTGCCAGCTCACCGGACAGGCGGGCAGGAGAGCAGTACTTC CASSPDRRAGEQYF
TRBJ2-3 TRBV11-2 TRBD2 . TGTGCCAGCAGCCTCGGACTAGCGGGGGGGGATACGCAGTATTTT CASSLGLAGGDTQYF
TRBJ2-3 TRBV19 TRBD1 . TGTGCCAGTAGTCCGGGACAGACAGATACGCAGTATTTT CASSPGQTDTQYF
TRBJ2-5 TRBV11-2 TRBD2 . TGTGCCAGCAGCTTGGGACTAGCGGATACGCAAGAGACCCAGTACTTC CASSLGLADTQETQYF
TRBJ1-1 TRBV5-6 . . TGTGCCAGCAGCCTTTACACGTTTGAAGCTTTCTTT CASSLYTFEAFF
TRBJ2-2 TRBV9 . . TGTGCCAGCAGGGCCGGGACACCCTCCGGGGAGCTGTTTTTT CASRAGTPSGELFF
TRBJ1-2 TRBV7-2 TRBD1 . TGTGCCAGCAGCTCCCTGGGACAGGCTATAAACTATGGCTACACCTTC CASSSLGQAINYGYTF
TRBJ1-4 TRBV7-2 TRBD1 . TGTGCCAGCAGCTTACGCCGACAGGGGGATGAAAAACTGTTTTTT CASSLRRQGDEKLFF
TRBJ1-4 TRBV19 . . TGTGCCAGTAGTTTCCTCGGGGGAGGGGAAAAACTGTTTTTT CASSFLGGGEKLFF
TRBJ1-1 TRBV5-1 . . TGCGCCAGCGGCGAACGGGCGGGGGCCGACACTGAAGCTTTCTTT CASGERAGADTEAFF
TRBJ2-5 TRBV2 TRBD2 . TGTGCCAGCAGGGGGGGTACCGGGACTAGCGGGAGGGCCGTGGAGACCCAGTACTTC CASRGGTGTSGRAVETQYF
TRBJ1-2 TRBV5-6 . . TGTGCCAGCAGCCGAGGAAGGGGTTCTGGCTACACCTTC CASSRGRGSGYTF
TRBJ2-1 TRBV9 TRBD2 . TGTGCCAGCAGTCCAAGGACTAGCGGGAGTAAGAATGAGCAGTTCTTC CASSPRTSGSKNEQFF
TRBJ2-5 TRBV27 TRBD1 . TGTGCCAGCAGTCCCCCGGACAGGGGAGGCGAGACCCAGTACTTC CASSPPDRGGETQYF
TRBJ1-2 TRBV27 . . TGTGCCAGCAGGCCCACAGGGAACTATGGCTACACCTTC CASRPTGNYGYTF
TRBJ2-1 TRBV7-3 TRBD2 . TGTGCCAGCAGCCGCCAGCCGACTAGCCATGAGCAGTTCTTC CASSRQPTSHEQFF
TRBJ1-2 TRBV27 . . TGTGCCAGCAGTTTCTGGGGGGAGGATGGCTACACCTTC CASSFWGEDGYTF
TRBJ2-5 TRBV5-1 . . TGCGCCAGCAGCTTCTCGCGGGAGACCCAGTACTTC CASSFSRETQYF
TRBJ1-5 TRBV18 . . TGTGCCAGCTCACCTGGCGAAAATCAGCCCCAGCATTTT CASSPGENQPQHF
TRBJ2-3 TRBV5-8 . few TGTGCCAGCAGCAGGCAGGGTGCGCAGTATTTT CASSRQGAQYF
TRBJ2-5 TRBV7-9 . . TGTGCCAGCAGCTTAGCTGGATTCCAAGAGACCCAGTACTTC CASSLAGFQETQYF
TRBJ2-4 TRBV4-3 TRBD2 . TGCGCCAGCAGCCGCCAATTAGCGGGAGCCAAAAACATTCAGTACTTC CASSRQLAGAKNIQYF
TRBJ2-3 TRBV5-1 . . TGCGCCAGCAGCTCTAATACAGATACGCAGTATTTT CASSSNTDTQYF
TRBJ1-3 TRBV6-5 . . TGTGCCTGCCGCGGGAGCTCTGGAAACACCATATATTTT CACRGSSGNTIYF
TRBJ2-3 TRBV19 TRBD2 . TGTGCCAGTAGTATTACCCTAAAGGCGGGAGGAAACACAGATACGCAGTATTTT CASSITLKAGGNTDTQYF
TRBJ2-3 TRBV5-1 TRBD1 . TGCGCCAGCAGCCGACAACCCACGGGACAGGGCACAGATACGCAGTATTTT CASSRQPTGQGTDTQYF
TRBJ1-1 TRBV6-5 . . TGTGCCAGCAGTTACTCGTCGGGGATCGGACCTGAAGCTTTCTTT CASSYSSGIGPEAFF
TRBJ1-6 TRBV5-1 TRBD1 once TGCGCCAGCAGCGAGAGCCCTACAGGGACAGATCATTATTCACCCCTCCACTTT CASSESPTGTDHYSPLHF
TRBJ2-6 TRBV27 . . TGTGCCAGCAGTTCCGCTGAGGACTGGGCCAACGTCCTGACTTTC CASSSAEDWANVLTF
TRBJ2-7 TRBV7-3 . . TGTGCCAGCAGCTTAATTCCGACGAGCTCCTACGAGCAGTACTTC CASSLIPTSSYEQYF
TRBJ2-7 TRBV7-2 TRBD1 . TGTGCCAGCAGCGCTCGGGACAGGGGAGCCCACGAGCAGTACTTC CASSARDRGAHEQYF
TRBJ1-2 TRBV27 . . TGTGCCATCCCGACCCGTAATAGGGACTACACCTTC CAIPTRNRDYTF
TRBJ1-2 TRBV11-1 TRBD1 few TGTGCCAGCAGCCCCGGACAGGGGAACTATGGCTACACCTTC CASSPGQGNYGYTF
TRBJ2-7 TRBV7-2 TRBD1 . TGTGCCAGCAGCCCCTCAGGGGGCTACGAGCAGTACTTC CASSPSGGYEQYF
TRBJ2-4 TRBV29-1 . . TGCAGCGTTGGACAAGCTCGGAACATTCAGTACTTC CSVGQARNIQYF
TRBJ2-1 TRBV18 . few TGTGCCAGCTCACCAGGGACCTACAATGAGCAGTTCTTC CASSPGTYNEQFF
TRBJ1-1 TRBV6-6 TRBD1 . TGTGCCAGCAGTTCAGGACAGGGTGTTGGTGCTTTCTTT CASSSGQGVGAFF
TRBJ2-1 TRBV10-1 . once TGCGCCAGCAGTGAGTCTAGCGGTTACAATGAGCAGTTCTTC CASSESSGYNEQFF
TRBJ1-5 TRBV19 . . TGTGCCAGTAGTATACGGACCTCGGGTCAGCCCCAGCATTTT CASSIRTSGQPQHF
TRBJ2-1 TRBV15 . . TGTGCCACCAGCAGAAGGAATGAGCAGTTCTTC CATSRRNEQFF